This T cell receptor (beta chain) is drawn from a study of blood T cell repertoires in COVID-19. Sequenced by immunoSEQ multiplex PCR; TCRdb stores in-frame clones only, minus some. This sample has approximately 260,000 clones, with nearly 90% found just once. The J segment lost 0 bases and the V segment lost 6 bases, leaving 13 bases of the junction unmatched. Per the germline V gene, CDR1 is SGHRS and CDR2 is YFSETQ. The CDR3 sequence is 18 residues long. This rearrangement joins TRBV5-1 to TRBJ2-3, with 10 bases fitting TRBD1. Sequencing input: peripheral blood. The receptor's source is a middle-aged woman who had recovered from COVID-19. In nucleotides, the CDR3 is TGCGCCAGCAACCTGTTAAACCCGGGACAGGGGAGCACAGATACGCAGTATTTT. This gives the protein CASNLLNPGQGSTDTQYF.